One sample yielded the 30 T cell receptor beta chains listed below, sequenced in a study of blood T cell repertoires in COVID-19. Clones were sequenced by immunoSEQ multiplex PCR, and TCRdb holds only the in-frame ones, with some missing. The sample lists hundreds of thousands of clones, more than 75% occurring once. Sequenced sample: PBMCs or T cells enriched from blood (not recorded which). The receptors derive from a woman aged 55-69 years in a cohort exposed to, infected with or recovered from COVID-19 (not recorded which).

This sequence joins TRBV25-1 and TRBJ2-1, with 9 bases that match TRBD1. Germline trimming cut 6 bases from V and 6 bases from J; bases unmatched to any gene: 18. CDR1 and CDR2 (germline): MGHDK, SYGVNS. The CDR3 is 18 amino acids. Written as DNA, the CDR3 is TGTGCCAGCAGCGCCATGGGGGGATGGGGGACAGGGTTCAATGAGCAGTTCTTC. Translating it yields CASSAMGGWGTGFNEQFF.

This clone was observed a single time. This chain uses TRBV6-2 or TRBV6-3 with TRBJ2-2; TRBD2 is a possible D gene (5 bases). This CDR3 region has 14 residues. Trimming cost V 6 bases and J 7 bases, with 15 bases left between them. Germline CDR1 and CDR2: MNHEY and SVGEGT. CDR3 sequence: CASSALVWGGELFF. As DNA, the CDR3 is TGTGCCAGCAGCGCACTAGTGTGGGGCGGGGAGCTGTTTTTT.

The chain is built from TRBV3-1 (or the pseudogene TRBV3-2) and TRBJ2-7, with 9 positions matching TRBD2. The CDR3 contains 17 residues. Germline V gives CDR1 LGHDT, CDR2 YNNKEL (reference sequence). Trimming cost V 1 base and J 0 bases; bases outside gene matches: 7. The CDR3 sequence: CASSQVKRLADSYEQYF. CDR3 coding DNA: TGTGCCAGCAGCCAAGTTAAGCGACTAGCGGACTCCTACGAGCAGTACTTC.

J is TRBJ2-2 and V is TRBV24-1; TRBD2 matches at 15 bases. CDR1 is KGHDR and CDR2 is SFDVKD in the germline V gene. The junction had 4 bases not matched to a gene; V was cut back by 0 bases and J by 6 bases. CDR3 length equals 18 residues. CDR3 in amino acids: CATSDLGTSGRIPGELFF. In DNA, the CDR3 is TGTGCCACCAGTGATTTGGGGACTAGCGGGAGGATCCCCGGGGAGCTGTTTTTT.

The chain couples TRBV19 to TRBJ2-7; D possibly corresponds to TRBD2 (5 bases). The CDR3 has 14 amino acids. Between the trimmed V and J ends, which lost 4 bases and 2 bases, there was a span of 12 bases. Germline CDR1 is LNHDA and CDR2 is SQIVND (reference sequence). As DNA, the CDR3 is TGTGCCAGTAGTAGGGAGAGTTATACCTACGAGCAGTACTTC. Amino acid sequence: CASSRESYTYEQYF.

This chain links TRBV19 with TRBJ2-2, with 7 bases that match TRBD1. This CDR3 region has 16 residues. Germline values: CDR1 LNHDA, CDR2 SQIVND (reference sequence). V lost 1 base to trimming and J lost 2 bases; unmatched junction nucleotides: 4. The DNA of the CDR3 is TGTGCCAGTAGTATAGGGAGAGGGGGCAACACCGGGGAGCTGTTTTTT. It codes for CASSIGRGGNTGELFF.

The chain links TRBV5-1 to TRBJ1-3; D remains unclear. CDR1 is SGHRS, CDR2 YFSETQ, per germline. This CDR3 is built from 16 residues. V was shortened by 0 bases and J by 0 bases, with 10 bases between the two germline ends. In nucleotides, the CDR3 is TGCGCCAGCAGCTTGGCCCCGAGGGACTCTGGAAACACCATATATTTT. Translation gives CASSLAPRDSGNTIYF.

Concerning this clone: The sample contains more than one DNA sequence encoding this CDR3. The V and J genes are TRBV5-1 and TRBJ1-5; D gene uncertain. The CDR3 contains 13 residues. Germline V gene sequence: CDR1 SGHRS, CDR2 YFSETQ. V lost 0 bases, J lost 5 bases, and 6 bases lay in between. The DNA of the CDR3 is TGCGCCAGCAGCTTGGATAGAGATCAGCCCCAGCATTTT. Translation gives CASSLDRDQPQHF.

The chain is built from TRBV6-5 and TRBJ1-5, with 8 bases matching TRBD1. CDR1 is MNHEY, CDR2 SVGAGI, per germline. J gave up 6 bases and V 5 bases, and 9 bases lay outside the gene matches. The CDR3 runs 15 residues. The CDR3 spells CASSRTTGVGQPQHF. The CDR3, as DNA: TGTGCCAGCAGTCGGACGACAGGGGTCGGTCAGCCCCAGCATTTT.

The CDR3 nucleotides read TGTGCCAGCAGCCCAGGACTAGCCAGGTCCGGGGAGCTGTTTTTT. This encodes CASSPGLARSGELFF. The V gene is TRBV11-2, the J gene TRBJ2-2; 8 bases align to TRBD2. The CDR3 length is 15 residues. CDR1 and CDR2 (germline): SGHAT, FQNNGV. The ends lost 5 bases at V and 6 bases at J; junction bases unmatched: 8.

The CDR3 DNA follows: TGTGCCTGGATCCCCGAGGGTCGCGTTCGCTATGGCTACACCTTC. It specifies CAWIPEGRVRYGYTF. The chain employs TRBV30 and TRBJ1-2; D is undetermined. V shed 4 bases and J shed 4 bases, with 19 bases lying between them. This CDR3 spans 15 amino acids. Germline lookup yields CDR1 GTSNPN and CDR2 SVGIG (reference sequence).

V is TRBV5-4 and J is TRBJ2-7, with D perhaps matching TRBD2 (5 bases). The CDR3 length is 14 residues. Looked up from germline, CDR1 is SGHNT and CDR2 is YYREEE (reference sequence). The germline V and J ends were trimmed by 2 bases and 1 base, with 10 bases remaining between them. CDR3 DNA: TGTGCCAGCAGCTTAAATCCGGGATCCTACGAGCAGTACTTC. Residues: CASSLNPGSYEQYF.

CDR3 residues: CASSPRAGDNEKLFF. The CDR3 DNA sequence: TGTGCCAGCTCACCACGTGCAGGGGATAATGAAAAACTGTTTTTT. The chain has TRBV18 and TRBJ1-4; D perhaps matches TRBD1 (6 bases). Germline V CDR1 and CDR2: KGHSH, LQKENI. The V end was cut by 1 base, the J end by 4 bases, with 10 bases between. The CDR3 length is 15 residues.

V is TRBV5-4 and J is TRBJ2-1; a weak D match, TRBD2 (7 bases). The CDR3 spans 18 residues. V was clipped by 3 bases and J by 0 bases, with 19 bases between them. Germline assignment: CDR1 SGHNT and CDR2 YYREEE (reference sequence). CDR3 sequence (DNA): TGTGCCAGCAGCTCGCCGGGGGGCTCTATGAGCTCCTACAATGAGCAGTTCTTC. It is translated as CASSSPGGSMSSYNEQFF.

The V gene is TRBV19, the J gene TRBJ1-2; D possibly corresponds to TRBD1 (6 bases). CDR3 length: 15 residues. The V gene's germline CDR1 is LNHDA and CDR2 SQIVND (reference sequence). V lost 2 bases and J lost 4, with 14 bases in between. This CDR3 is CASSIKGVGSYGYTF. In DNA, the CDR3 is TGTGCCAGTAGTATAAAGGGGGTGGGCTCCTATGGCTACACCTTC.

The gene calls are TRBV7-9 and TRBJ2-3; D not resolved. This CDR3 spans 13 amino acids. Trimming took 2 bases from V and 1 from J, leaving 4 bases between them. Germline loops: CDR1 SEHNR, CDR2 FQNEAQ (reference sequence). The CDR3 bases are TGTGCCAGCAGCTTATCGGGCACAGATACGCAGTATTTT. This codes for CASSLSGTDTQYF.

The V and J genes are TRBV10-3 and TRBJ2-7; 10 bases fit TRBD1. Per the germline V gene, CDR1 is ENHRY and CDR2 is SYGVKD. The J segment lost 0 bases and the V segment lost 10 bases, leaving 12 bases of the junction unmatched. The CDR3 is 16 amino acids. CDR3 region: CATGQGEHRGSYEQYF. CDR3 in DNA: TGTGCCACAGGACAGGGGGAACACCGAGGCTCCTACGAGCAGTACTTC.

The chain links TRBV19 to TRBJ2-1; TRBD1 matches at 8 bases. The CDR3 is made up of 16 amino acids. In germline, CDR1 is LNHDA, CDR2 SQIVND (reference sequence). V shed 3 bases, J shed 2 bases, and the junction held 6 bases outside the gene matches. In DNA form, the CDR3 reads TGTGCCAGTAGTATCCTCAGGGGGCCTGCCTACAATGAGCAGTTCTTC. Translated, it gives CASSILRGPAYNEQFF.

The J gene is TRBJ2-1, the V gene TRBV4-2, with 7 bases identical to TRBD2. V lost 0 bases and J lost 6; bases outside the gene matches: 5. This CDR3 has 15 amino acids. Germline V gene sequence: CDR1 LGHNA, CDR2 YNFKEQ. Written as DNA, the CDR3 is TGTGCCAGCAGCCAAGAGGGCGGGAGTTCCAATGAGCAGTTCTTC. Translation: CASSQEGGSSNEQFF.

The chain carries TRBV30 and TRBJ1-2; D remains unclear. The V end lost 2 bases, the J end lost 4 bases, and 11 bases lay between the germline ends. The germline V gene encodes CDR1 GTSNPN and CDR2 SVGIG (reference sequence). This CDR3 is 13 amino acids long. The CDR3 is CAWSTDLFYGYTF. Here the CDR3 DNA reads TGTGCCTGGAGTACCGACTTATTCTATGGCTACACCTTC.

The rearrangement uses TRBV7-9 and TRBJ1-4, with a possible D match to TRBD1 (6 bases). The CDR3 sequence is 16 residues long. The germline V gene encodes CDR1 SEHNR and CDR2 FQNEAQ (reference sequence). Trimming shortened V by 4 bases and J by 0 bases, and 12 bases separated the two germline ends. CDR3 residues: CASSSFEGATNEKLFF. The CDR3 nucleotides are TGTGCCAGCAGCTCTTTCGAGGGGGCAACTAATGAAAAACTGTTTTTT.

The chain links TRBV10-3 to TRBJ1-6; tentatively, D is TRBD1 (5 bases). Trimming cost V 4 bases and J 7 bases, with 14 bases left between them. CDR1 and CDR2 from the germline V gene are ENHRY and SYGVKD. The CDR3 length is 15 residues. The DNA of the CDR3 is TGTGCCATCAGTGCGGGGGGTGCGTCGAATTCACCCCTCCACTTT. It specifies CAISAGGASNSPLHF.

CDR3 in DNA: TGTGCCACCGGGACAGGACAGGCGCCCCAGCATTTT. Its translation is CATGTGQAPQHF. The chain is built from TRBV19 and TRBJ1-5, with 8 bases matching TRBD1. The CDR3 sequence is 12 residues long. The germline gives CDR1 LNHDA, CDR2 SQIVND (reference sequence). Trimming took 10 bases from V and 9 from J; bases not matched to a gene: 8.

In nucleotides, the CDR3 is TGTGCCAGCAGACTAGGACTAGCAAGGTTGGAGACCCAGTACTTC. Its protein product is CASRLGLARLETQYF. The V and J genes are TRBV7-8 and TRBJ2-5; the match to TRBD2 covers 8 bases. In germline, CDR1 is SGHVS, CDR2 FQNEAQ. J lost 5 bases, V lost 6 bases, and 11 bases had no gene match. This CDR3 is 15 amino acids long.

This clone was observed once. The chain recombines TRBV7-9 with TRBJ2-5, with a weak D call TRBD1 (6 bases). The CDR3 runs to 17 residues. Trimming shortened V by 4 bases and J by 2 bases, and 20 bases separated the two germline ends. Per germline, CDR1 SEHNR and CDR2 FQNEAQ (reference sequence). CDR3 residues: CASSSSTGHPLQETQYF. The CDR3 nucleotides are TGTGCCAGCAGCTCGAGCACGGGACACCCGCTTCAAGAGACCCAGTACTTC.

The J gene is TRBJ2-2, the V gene TRBV29-1; D is unclear. This CDR3 is 10 amino acids long. Germline CDR1 is SQVTM and CDR2 is ANQGSEA. V dropped 4 bases and J dropped 7 bases, with 4 bases sitting between them. CDR3 sequence: CSVGGGELFF. Here the CDR3 DNA reads TGCAGCGTTGGCGGCGGGGAGCTGTTTTTT.

The chain combines TRBV5-8 with TRBJ1-5; D may be TRBD1 (5 bases). The ends were cut back, 4 bases at V and 0 bases at J, with 17 bases in the middle. The CDR3 totals 17 residues. Germline V gene lookup returns CDR1 SGHTS and CDR2 YDEGEE. Here the CDR3 reads CASSIRRDWYSNQPQHF. DNA for the CDR3: TGTGCCAGCAGCATACGACGGGACTGGTATAGCAATCAGCCCCAGCATTTT.

The count of this clone is one. The chain joins TRBV4-3 to TRBJ2-7; 7 nucleotides align to TRBD1. V shed 4 bases and J 1 base; nucleotides not matched to a gene: 7. There are 15 residues in the CDR3. The germline V gene has CDR1 LGHNA and CDR2 YSLEER. CDR3 amino acids: CASSPDREPSYEQYF. In DNA form, the CDR3 reads TGCGCCAGCAGCCCCGACAGGGAGCCTTCCTACGAGCAGTACTTC.

This clone has a single count. The chain recombines TRBV15 with TRBJ2-1; 9 bases fit TRBD2. The CDR3 extends over 17 amino acids. V lost 3 bases to trimming and J lost 9 bases; unmatched junction nucleotides: 15. Germline V gene lookup returns CDR1 LNHNV and CDR2 YYDKDF (reference sequence). The CDR3 coding sequence is TGTGCCACCAGCAGGGTCCTTAGCGGGAGCGGGCATGGTGAGCAGTTCTTC. As protein: CATSRVLSGSGHGEQFF. The variable domain in full, with the rest retrieved from reference TRBV15 and TRBJ2-1, is DAMVIQNPRYQVTQFGKPVTLSCSQTLNHNVMYWYQQKSSQAPKLLFHYYDKDFNNEADTPDNFQSRRPNTSFCFLDIRSPGLGDTAMYLCATSRVLSGSGHGEQFFGPGTRLTVL.

The chain has TRBV20-1 and TRBJ2-7; 10 nucleotides match TRBD2. Germline V gene data show CDR1 as DFQATT and CDR2 as SNEGSKA (reference sequence). After removal of 6 bases from V and 0 bases from J, the junction contained 14 bases not matched to a gene. The CDR3 is made up of 17 amino acids. The CDR3 reads CSASGSGLAAGSYEQYF. CDR3 bases: TGCAGTGCCAGTGGTTCCGGACTAGCGGCAGGCTCCTACGAGCAGTACTTC.